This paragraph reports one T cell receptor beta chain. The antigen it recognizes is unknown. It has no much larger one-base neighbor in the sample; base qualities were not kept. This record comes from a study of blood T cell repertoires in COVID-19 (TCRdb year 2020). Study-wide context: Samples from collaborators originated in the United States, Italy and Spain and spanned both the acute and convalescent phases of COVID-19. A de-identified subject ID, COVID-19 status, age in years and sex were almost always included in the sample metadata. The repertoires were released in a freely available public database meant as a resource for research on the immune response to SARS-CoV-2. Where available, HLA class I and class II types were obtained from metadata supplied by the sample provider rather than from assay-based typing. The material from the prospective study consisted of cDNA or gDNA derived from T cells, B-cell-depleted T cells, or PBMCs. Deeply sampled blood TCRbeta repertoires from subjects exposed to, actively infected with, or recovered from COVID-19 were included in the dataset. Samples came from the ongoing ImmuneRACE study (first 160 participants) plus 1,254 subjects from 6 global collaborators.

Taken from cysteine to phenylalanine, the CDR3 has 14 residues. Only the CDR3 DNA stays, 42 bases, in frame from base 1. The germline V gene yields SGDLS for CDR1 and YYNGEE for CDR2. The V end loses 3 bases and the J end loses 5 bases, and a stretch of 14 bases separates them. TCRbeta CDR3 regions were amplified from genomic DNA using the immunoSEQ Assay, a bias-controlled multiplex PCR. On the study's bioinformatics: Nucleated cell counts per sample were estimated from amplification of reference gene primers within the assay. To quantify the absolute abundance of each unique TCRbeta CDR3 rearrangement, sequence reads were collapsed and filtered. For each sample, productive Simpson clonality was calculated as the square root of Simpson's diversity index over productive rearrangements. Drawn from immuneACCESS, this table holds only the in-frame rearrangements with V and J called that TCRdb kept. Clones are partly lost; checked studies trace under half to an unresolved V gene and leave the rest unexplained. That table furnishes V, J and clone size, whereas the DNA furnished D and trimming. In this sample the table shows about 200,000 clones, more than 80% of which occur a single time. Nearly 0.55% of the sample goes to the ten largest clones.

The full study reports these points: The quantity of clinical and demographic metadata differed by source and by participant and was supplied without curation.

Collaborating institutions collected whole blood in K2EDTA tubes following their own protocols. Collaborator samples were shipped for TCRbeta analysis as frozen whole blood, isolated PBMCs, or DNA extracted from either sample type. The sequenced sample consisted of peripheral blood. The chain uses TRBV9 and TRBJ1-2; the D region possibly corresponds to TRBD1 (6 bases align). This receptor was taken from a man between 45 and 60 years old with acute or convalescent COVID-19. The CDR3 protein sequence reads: CASSAGVLEYGYTF. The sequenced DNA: TGTGCCAGCAGCGCAGGGGTGCTGGAGTATGGCTACACCTTC.